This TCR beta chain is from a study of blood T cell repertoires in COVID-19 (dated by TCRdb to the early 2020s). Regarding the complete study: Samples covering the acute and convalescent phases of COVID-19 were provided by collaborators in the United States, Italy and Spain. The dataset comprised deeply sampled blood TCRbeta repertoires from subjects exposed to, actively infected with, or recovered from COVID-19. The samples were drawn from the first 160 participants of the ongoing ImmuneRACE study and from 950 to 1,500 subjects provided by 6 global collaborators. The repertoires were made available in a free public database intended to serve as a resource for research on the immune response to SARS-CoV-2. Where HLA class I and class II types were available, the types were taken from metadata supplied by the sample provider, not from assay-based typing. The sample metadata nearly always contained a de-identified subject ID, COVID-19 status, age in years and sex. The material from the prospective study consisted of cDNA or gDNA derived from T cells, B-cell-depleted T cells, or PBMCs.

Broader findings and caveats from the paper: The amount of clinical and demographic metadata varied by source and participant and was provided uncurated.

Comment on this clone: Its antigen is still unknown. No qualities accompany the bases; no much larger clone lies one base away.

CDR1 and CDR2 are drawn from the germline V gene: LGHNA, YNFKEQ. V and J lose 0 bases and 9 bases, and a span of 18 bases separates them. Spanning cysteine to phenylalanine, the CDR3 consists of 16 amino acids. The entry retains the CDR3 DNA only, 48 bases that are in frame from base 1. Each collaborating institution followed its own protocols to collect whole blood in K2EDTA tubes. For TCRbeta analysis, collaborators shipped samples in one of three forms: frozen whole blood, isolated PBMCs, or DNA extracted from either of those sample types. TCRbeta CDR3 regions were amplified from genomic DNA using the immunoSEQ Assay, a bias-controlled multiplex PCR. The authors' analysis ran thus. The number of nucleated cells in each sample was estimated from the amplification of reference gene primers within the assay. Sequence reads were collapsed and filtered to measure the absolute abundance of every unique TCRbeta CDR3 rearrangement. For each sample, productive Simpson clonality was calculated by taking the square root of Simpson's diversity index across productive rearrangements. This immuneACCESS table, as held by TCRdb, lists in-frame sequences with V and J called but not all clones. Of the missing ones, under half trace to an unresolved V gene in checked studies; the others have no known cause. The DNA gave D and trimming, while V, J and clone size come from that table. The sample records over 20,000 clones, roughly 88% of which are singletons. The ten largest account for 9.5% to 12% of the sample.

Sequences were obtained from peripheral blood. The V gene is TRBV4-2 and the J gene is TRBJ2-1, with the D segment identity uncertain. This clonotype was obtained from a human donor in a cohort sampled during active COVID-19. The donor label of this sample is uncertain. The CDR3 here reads CASSQDPRPAPVEQFF. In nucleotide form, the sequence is TGTGCCAGCAGCCAAGATCCCAGGCCCGCACCCGTTGAGCAGTTCTTC.